The T cell receptor beta chain described here comes from a study of blood T cell repertoires in COVID-19. Study-wide context: The study drew acute and convalescent COVID-19 samples from the United States, Italy and Spain. The cDNA or gDNA used as material had been derived from T cells, B-cell-depleted T cells, or PBMCs.

Patients from Seattle were sampled longitudinally, starting during active infection. Original analysis: Using reference gene primer amplification, nucleated cell counts were estimated. Generated by immunoSEQ multiplex PCR, the TCRdb table keeps only in-frame clones and is missing some. V and J calls and clone size are as listed in that table; D and trimming were resolved from the DNA. This table holds around 300,000 clones, 90% to 95% found once. The CDR3 spans 18 residues. The genes are TRBV21-1 and TRBJ1-1; the listed D gene, TRBD1, was not tested against the DNA. TRBV21-1 is a pseudogene locus. The sample comprised peripheral blood. The source is a woman aged 30 to 39 with COVID-19, enrolled during active disease. CDR3 sequence: CASRSGKTLLFMNTEAFF. The CDR3 nucleotides are TGTGCCAGCCGGTCAGGGAAGACTCTTCTCTTCATGAACACTGAAGCTTTCTTT.